The 19 T cell receptor beta chains in this list originate from one sample, sequenced in a study of OX40 agonist ivuxolimab in advanced cancers. The method was immunoSEQ multiplex PCR; TCRdb's version includes in-frame clones alone and lacks a portion of them. This table has tens of thousands of clones, roughly 88% appearing once. The starting material was CD4+ or CD8+ T cells sorted from blood, obtained in a trial of the OX40 agonist ivuxolimab. The source is an adult with an advanced solid tumor such as melanoma, head and neck, liver or kidney cancer.

CDR3 amino acids: CASSLGQGLRETQYF. DNA of the CDR3: TGCGCCAGCAGCTTGGGACAGGGGTTAAGAGAGACCCAGTACTTC. The V call is TRBV5-1, the J call TRBJ2-5; TRBD1 aligns across 8 bases. Germline CDR1 reads SGHRS; CDR2 reads YFSETQ. The CDR3 loop spans 15 amino acids. The ends lost 0 bases at V and 4 bases at J; junction bases unmatched: 5. Using reference TRBV5-1 and TRBJ2-5 for the parts outside the CDR3, the full variable domain is KAGVTQTPRYLIKTRGQQVTLSCSPISGHRSVSWYQQTPGQGLQFLFEYFSETQRNKGNFPGRFSGRQFSNSRSEMNVSTLELGDSALYLCASSLGQGLRETQYFGPGTRLLVL.

The V gene is TRBV5-1, the J gene TRBJ2-5; 7 nucleotides align to TRBD1. Germline-derived CDR1 and CDR2 are SGHRS and YFSETQ. The CDR3 is made up of 13 amino acids. V gave up 0 bases and J gave up 4 bases; unmatched junction bases: 0. The CDR3: CASSLDRGETQYF. The CDR3 bases are TGCGCCAGCAGCTTGGACAGGGGAGAGACCCAGTACTTC.

The chain couples TRBV5-4 to TRBJ2-5, with TRBD2 matching over 13 bases. The J call is uncertain, as TRBJ2-7 better fits the DNA end. The V gene's germline CDR1 is SGHNT and CDR2 YYREEE (reference sequence). This CDR3 comprises 18 residues. The DNA of the CDR3 is TGTGCCAGCAGCTTGGCAGTCTTCGGGACTAGCGGGGTTGACGAGCAGTACTTC. Its translation: CASSLAVFGTSGVDEQYF.

The chain employs TRBV7-9 and TRBJ1-1; 7 bases are shared with TRBD1. The J segment lost 1 base and the V segment lost 4 bases, leaving 9 bases of the junction unmatched. This CDR3 has 16 residues. Germline lookup yields CDR1 SEHNR and CDR2 FQNEAQ (reference sequence). Here the CDR3 reads CASSSGRGQQNTEAFF. The CDR3 DNA reads as TGTGCCAGCAGCTCGGGTAGGGGGCAACAGAACACTGAAGCTTTCTTT.

This chain joins TRBV27 and TRBJ1-2, with D possibly matching TRBD1 (6 bases). CDR3 length equals 14 residues. Germline V CDR1 and CDR2: MNHEY, SMNVEV (reference sequence). With 3 bases removed from V and 2 bases from J, the gap between germline ends came to 10 bases. The CDR3 sequence: CASSLGGGNYGYTF. In DNA form, the CDR3 reads TGTGCCAGCAGTTTGGGGGGCGGGAACTATGGCTACACCTTC.

The chain has TRBV4-2 and TRBJ1-2; TRBD1 is a possible D gene (6 bases). CDR1 is LGHNA and CDR2 is YNFKEQ in the germline V gene. V lost 0 bases, J lost 5 bases, and 16 bases lay in between. This CDR3 contains 16 residues. CDR3 nucleotide sequence: TGTGCCAGCAGCCAAGATGGGGGTGGGGGCGAGTATGGCTACACCTTC. As protein: CASSQDGGGGEYGYTF.

The V call is TRBV5-1, the J call TRBJ2-2; D unclear. The CDR3 sequence is 11 residues long. Germline CDR1 is SGHRS and CDR2 is YFSETQ. The V end lost 0 bases, the J end lost 6 bases, and 0 bases lay between the germline ends. The CDR3 nucleotides are TGCGCCAGCAGCTTGGCCGGGGAGCTGTTTTTT. This encodes CASSLAGELFF.

This chain uses TRBV7-2 with TRBJ2-2, with 15 bases identical to TRBD2. Germline V gene lookup returns CDR1 SGHTA and CDR2 FQGNSA. The CDR3 covers 18 residues. Trimming at V came to 2 bases and at J to 5 bases, leaving 6 bases not matched to a gene. CDR3 coding DNA: TGTGCCAGCAGCTTACGGACTAGCGGGGGGGCTGGAACCGGGGAGCTGTTTTTT. This sequence encodes CASSLRTSGGAGTGELFF.

This chain links TRBV10-3 with TRBJ2-5; TRBD2 aligns across 11 bases. Trimming removed 10 bases from V and 4 bases from J; junction bases left unmatched: 8. The germline CDR1 and CDR2 sequences are ENHRY and SYGVKD. The CDR3 is 14 amino acids. The CDR3 sequence is CATTSGGRGETQYF. In DNA, the CDR3 is TGTGCCACTACTAGCGGGGGCAGGGGAGAGACCCAGTACTTC.

The rearrangement uses TRBV5-1 and TRBJ1-6; D is ambiguous. The V and J ends lost 0 bases and 8 bases respectively, with 6 bases between them. Germline values: CDR1 SGHRS, CDR2 YFSETQ. CDR3 size: 13 residues. The CDR3 DNA is TGCGCCAGCAGCTTGGAGATGGATTCACCCCTCCACTTT. This codes for CASSLEMDSPLHF.

This sequence joins TRBV7-6 and TRBJ2-1; TRBD1 might be the D (5 bases). Germline CDR1 and CDR2: SGHVS and FNYEAQ. V lost 2 bases and J 7 bases, leaving 9 bases between the germline ends. The CDR3 spans 13 residues. The CDR3 DNA follows: TGTGCCAGCAGCTTAAGACAGTTTAATGAGCAGTTCTTC. Protein sequence: CASSLRQFNEQFF.

V and J are TRBV4-1 and TRBJ1-4; unclear D gene. Germline assignment: CDR1 MGHRA and CDR2 YSYEKL. Deletions cut 1 base from V and 8 bases from J, with 20 bases between. The CDR3 totals 17 residues. The CDR3 sequence: CASSQVARERGGEKLFF. CDR3 in DNA: TGCGCCAGCAGCCAAGTAGCGAGGGAACGAGGAGGGGAAAAACTGTTTTTT.

The chain joins TRBV5-4 to TRBJ1-2, with 10 positions matching TRBD1. V lost 2 bases to trimming and J lost 5 bases; unmatched junction nucleotides: 6. This CDR3 spans 15 amino acids. Germline V gene data show CDR1 as SGHNT and CDR2 as YYREEE (reference sequence). CDR3 in DNA: TGTGCCAGCAGCTTAACCGGGACAGGGGTGTATGGCTACACCTTC. Residues: CASSLTGTGVYGYTF.

The rearrangement joins TRBV28 to TRBJ1-5, with 7 bases aligning to TRBD1. The CDR3 totals 15 residues. Trimming cost V 8 bases and J 3 bases; bases outside gene matches: 10. CDR1 and CDR2 from the germline V gene are MDHEN and SYDVKM. The CDR3 spells CASVPGGAFNQPQHF. Written as DNA, the CDR3 is TGTGCCAGCGTCCCAGGGGGGGCTTTCAATCAGCCCCAGCATTTT. Looking up the rest from reference TRBV28 and TRBJ1-5 gives the full variable domain: DVKVTQSSRYLVKRTGEKVFLECVQDMDHENMFWYRQDPGLGLRLIYFSYDVKMKEKGDIPEGYSVSREKKERFSLILESASTNQTSMYLCASVPGGAFNQPQHFGDGTRLSIL.

The chain recombines TRBV5-1 with TRBJ2-6; D unresolved. Trimming took 1 base from V and 0 from J, leaving 17 bases between them. Germline CDR1 reads SGHRS; CDR2 reads YFSETQ. This CDR3 spans 19 amino acids. CDR3 in amino acids: CASSLRATSLSSGANVLTF. As DNA, the CDR3 is TGCGCCAGCAGCTTGAGGGCCACGTCCCTGAGCTCTGGGGCCAACGTCCTGACTTTC. Full variable domain (rest looked up from reference TRBV5-1 and TRBJ2-6): KAGVTQTPRYLIKTRGQQVTLSCSPISGHRSVSWYQQTPGQGLQFLFEYFSETQRNKGNFPGRFSGRQFSNSRSEMNVSTLELGDSALYLCASSLRATSLSSGANVLTFGAGSRLTVL.

V and J are TRBV2 and TRBJ1-6, with 10 positions matching TRBD1. This CDR3 region has 13 residues. The J segment lost 8 bases and the V segment lost 9 bases, leaving 4 bases of the junction unmatched. Germline V gene lookup returns CDR1 SNHLY and CDR2 FYNNEI. The CDR3 DNA sequence: TGTGCCAGTGCGGGGACAGGGGATTCACCCCTCCACTTT. It yields the protein CASAGTGDSPLHF.

The chain has TRBV9 and TRBJ1-2; TRBD1 matches at 9 bases. This CDR3 spans 13 amino acids. The V and J ends lost 5 bases and 10 bases, in that order; junction bases with no gene match: 9. Germline CDR1 reads SGDLS; CDR2 reads YYNGEE. The CDR3, as DNA: TGTGCCAGCAGAGCCACCGGGACAGGGAACTACACCTTC. Amino acids: CASRATGTGNYTF. Drawing the rest from reference TRBV9 and TRBJ1-2, the complete variable domain is DSGVTQTPKHLITATGQRVTLRCSPRSGDLSVYWYQQSLDQGLQFLIQYYNGEERAKGNILERFSAQQFPDLHSELNLSSLELGDSALYFCASRATGTGNYTFGSGTRLTVV.

The CDR3 nucleotides read TGTGCCAGTAGTATCGAGCTGGGGACTACTCAGCCCCAGCATTTT. As protein: CASSIELGTTQPQHF. The chain joins TRBV19 to TRBJ1-5, with TRBD1 as a possible D gene (5 bases). The V end was cut by 3 bases, the J end by 6 bases, with 15 bases between. Looked up from germline, CDR1 is LNHDA and CDR2 is SQIVND (reference sequence). CDR3 length: 15 residues.

The J gene is TRBJ1-1, the V gene TRBV11-2; no firm D call. Trimming shortened V by 4 bases and J by 1 base, and 7 bases separated the two germline ends. In germline, CDR1 is SGHAT, CDR2 FQNNGV. CDR3 length: 13 amino acids. CDR3 loop: CASSSTQNTEAFF. CDR3 nucleotide sequence: TGTGCCAGCAGCTCTACCCAGAACACTGAAGCTTTCTTT.